The clone carrying this T cell receptor beta chain appeared once. At one boundary the junction diverges from the germline segment, which might be a read error. The source of the sample is a study of T cell responses to AZD1222 COVID-19 vaccine. Data came from immunoSEQ multiplex PCR; TCRdb stores just in-frame clones and leaves some out. The data show 99,000 or so clones, with 85% to 90% seen just once and around 9.1% held by the top ten. The sample here was peripheral blood, taken on day 0 of AZD1222 vaccination. The clonotype comes from an adult in good health.

The CDR3 nucleotides are TGCTGCGTTGAACAGGGGGGGGAGACCCAGTACTTC. This encodes CCVEQGGETQYF. V gene TRBV29-1 combines with J gene TRBJ2-5, with TRBD1 as a possible D gene (8 bases). This CDR3 contains 12 residues. CDR1 and CDR2 (germline): SQVTM, ANQGSEA.